These 30 T cell receptor beta chains were all obtained from the same sample, sequenced in a study of blood T cell repertoires in COVID-19 (dated by TCRdb to 2019 to 2021). Library preparation was by the immunoSEQ multiplex PCR assay. Here the immuneACCESS table is served through TCRdb, limited to in-frame sequences with V and J called. Missing clones are a known gap in these copies; in checked studies unresolved V genes cover under half, and the rest lacks a known reason. This sample holds over 75,000 clones; approximately 80% were observed only once. The ten largest account for approximately 31% of the sample. The sequenced sample was peripheral blood. Receptor source: an elderly woman with active or convalescent COVID-19.

This clone appeared a single time. The chain is built from TRBV11-2 and TRBJ2-2, with 7 bases fitting TRBD1. With 1 base clipped from V and 5 bases from J, the junction kept 7 bases outside the gene matches. Germline lookup yields CDR1 SGHAT and CDR2 FQNNGV. The CDR3 totals 16 residues. In nucleotides, the CDR3 is TGTGCCAGCAGCTTAGGCCGACAGGGATGGACCGGGGAGCTGTTTTTT. Translating gives CASSLGRQGWTGELFF.

A few counts support this clone. The genes are TRBV6-2 or TRBV6-3 and TRBJ1-1; possibly TRBD1 for D (5 bases). Trimming cost V 4 bases and J 5 bases, with 11 bases left between them. The V gene's germline CDR1 is MNHEY and CDR2 SVGEGT. The CDR3 totals 13 residues. The DNA for the CDR3 is TGTGCCAGCAGTTTGGAGGGGCGAACTGAAGCTTTCTTT. This gives the protein CASSLEGRTEAFF.

The rearrangement uses TRBV6-4 and TRBJ2-1; D not resolved. The CDR3 consists of 14 residues. Germline assignment: CDR1 MRHNA and CDR2 SNTAGT. V lost 8 bases, J lost 5 bases, and 16 bases lay in between. DNA of the CDR3: TGTGCCAGCCGTATCACAGTAGTCGACAATGAGCAGTTCTTC. Translated: CASRITVVDNEQFF.

The genes are TRBV19 and TRBJ2-5; TRBD2 aligns across 9 bases. The ends lost 6 bases at V and 8 bases at J; junction bases unmatched: 16. This CDR3 is 16 amino acids long. CDR1 is LNHDA and CDR2 is SQIVND in the germline V gene (reference sequence). As DNA, the CDR3 is TGTGCCAGTAGCCGAAAAGGGGCTAGCGGGACCCACACCCAGTACTTC. It codes for CASSRKGASGTHTQYF.

V and J are TRBV5-5 and TRBJ2-7; D call uncertain. Trimming removed 0 bases from V and 0 bases from J, with 4 bases in between. CDR1 is SGHKS and CDR2 is YYEKEE in the germline V gene (reference sequence). The CDR3 consists of 13 residues. CDR3: CASSLGYSYEQYF. The CDR3 nucleotides are TGTGCCAGCAGCTTGGGCTACTCCTACGAGCAGTACTTC.

This chain uses TRBV21-1 with TRBJ1-1. TRBV21-1 is labeled a pseudogene. The CDR3 is 13 amino acids. Here the CDR3 DNA reads TGTGCCAGCAGCAAAGAACAGCGGACTGAAGCTTTCTTT. Encoded protein: CASSKEQRTEAFF.

The J gene is TRBJ1-1, the V gene TRBV5-6, with a weak D call TRBD1 (6 bases). Germline-derived CDR1 and CDR2 are SGHDT and YYEEEE. V dropped 4 bases and J dropped 2 bases, with 18 bases sitting between them. The CDR3 covers 16 residues. The CDR3 spells CASSPWTERFNTEAFF. In DNA form, the CDR3 reads TGTGCCAGCAGCCCGTGGACAGAAAGATTTAACACTGAAGCTTTCTTT. Based on the CDR3 plus reference TRBV5-6 and TRBJ1-1, the full variable domain is DAGVTQSPTHLIKTRGQQVTLRCSPKSGHDTVSWYQQALGQGPQFIFQYYEEEERQRGNFPDRFSGHQFPNYSSELNVNALLLGDSALYLCASSPWTERFNTEAFFGQGTRLTVV.

The CDR3 loop is CASSYSIGGDTEAFF. DNA for the CDR3: TGTGCCAGCAGTTACTCGATAGGCGGGGACACTGAAGCTTTCTTT. V usage is TRBV6-5 and J usage is TRBJ1-1; no reliable D call. The ends were cut back, 0 bases at V and 3 bases at J, with 11 bases in the middle. Germline CDR1 is MNHEY and CDR2 is SVGAGI. The CDR3 extends over 15 amino acids.

This chain uses TRBV19 with TRBJ1-2, with 9 bases aligning to TRBD1. The CDR3 spans 18 residues. The J segment lost 2 bases and the V segment lost 0 bases, leaving 10 bases of the junction unmatched. Germline V lookup: CDR1 LNHDA, CDR2 SQIVND (reference sequence). DNA of the CDR3: TGTGCCAGTAGTATAGATCGTGGACAGGGGTGGTCGAACTATGGCTACACCTTC. Translation gives CASSIDRGQGWSNYGYTF.

The rearrangement uses TRBV7-2 and TRBJ2-1; D remains ambiguous. Germline V gene lookup returns CDR1 SGHTA and CDR2 FQGNSA. The CDR3 is 13 residues long. V lost 5 bases and J 7 bases, leaving 12 bases between the germline ends. The CDR3 protein is CASSPRVGNEQFF. CDR3 nucleotides: TGTGCCAGCAGCCCTCGGGTCGGAAATGAGCAGTTCTTC.

The chain links TRBV19 to TRBJ2-5, with 13 bases that match TRBD2. Germline trimming cut 5 bases from V and 2 bases from J; bases unmatched to any gene: 5. The CDR3 spans 16 residues. Germline CDR1 and CDR2: LNHDA and SQIVND (reference sequence). CDR3 in amino acids: CASSPWTSGGQETQYF. In DNA, the CDR3 is TGTGCCAGTAGTCCATGGACTAGCGGGGGACAAGAGACCCAGTACTTC.

In this sample, this clone turned up a few times. The chain employs TRBV7-8 and TRBJ2-7; tentatively, D is TRBD1 (5 bases). V gave up 5 bases and J gave up 5 bases, with 16 bases separating them. CDR1 is SGHVS and CDR2 is FQNEAQ in the germline V gene. The CDR3 runs 14 residues. In DNA form, the CDR3 reads TGTGCCAGCAGCCGCCTGAGTGGGGCCAACGAGCAGTACTTC. It yields the protein CASSRLSGANEQYF.

In its sample, this clone was seen a few times. The rearrangement joins TRBV2 to TRBJ2-1; TRBD1 agrees at 7 bases. Trimming took 3 bases from V and 6 from J; bases not matched to a gene: 5. The germline CDR1 and CDR2 sequences are SNHLY and FYNNEI. This CDR3 is built from 14 residues. This CDR3 is CASSEGQSTNEQFF. CDR3 DNA sequence: TGTGCCAGCAGTGAGGGACAGAGTACCAATGAGCAGTTCTTC.

This clone was seen more than once but under ten times. The chain links TRBV5-4 to TRBJ2-3; 14 positions agree with TRBD2. The germline V gene encodes CDR1 SGHNT and CDR2 YYREEE (reference sequence). The CDR3 covers 16 residues. J lost 1 base, V lost 4 bases, and 2 bases had no gene match. This CDR3 reads CASSPGLAGGTDTQYF. The CDR3 DNA is TGTGCCAGCAGCCCGGGACTAGCGGGGGGCACAGATACGCAGTATTTT.

The J gene is TRBJ1-5, the V gene TRBV18; D is ambiguous. This CDR3 comprises 14 residues. V lost 2 bases and J 5 bases, leaving 10 bases between the germline ends. Germline V gives CDR1 KGHSH, CDR2 LQKENI. The CDR3 coding sequence is TGTGCCAGCTCACCAAGTTTAGCAGATCAGCCCCAGCATTTT. This translates into CASSPSLADQPQHF.

This clone occurred a few times. The J gene is TRBJ2-5, the V gene TRBV18; D is uncertain. Trimming stripped 0 bases from V and 4 bases from J, with 6 bases between. Germline V gives CDR1 KGHSH, CDR2 LQKENI. CDR3 length equals 13 residues. The CDR3: CASSPPVAETQYF. CDR3 nucleotide sequence: TGTGCCAGCTCACCACCAGTGGCAGAGACCCAGTACTTC.

The chain links TRBV5-6 to TRBJ2-3; D possibly corresponds to TRBD2 (6 bases). Deletions cut 3 bases from V and 5 bases from J, with 16 bases between. The CDR3 has 15 amino acids. The germline CDR1 and CDR2 sequences are SGHDT and YYEEEE. The CDR3 region is CASSSIRLVVDTQYF. CDR3 nucleotides: TGTGCCAGCAGCTCGATCCGACTAGTGGTAGATACGCAGTATTTT.

The V call is TRBV6-5, the J call TRBJ2-5, with 8 bases identical to TRBD2. The CDR3 length is 15 residues. The germline CDR1 and CDR2 sequences are MNHEY and SVGAGI. V gave up 11 bases and J gave up 2 bases; unmatched junction bases: 13. In nucleotides, the CDR3 is TGTGCCGTTGACGGGAGCGGGGGCCTTCAAGAGACCCAGTACTTC. This codes for CAVDGSGGLQETQYF.

The chain links TRBV11-3 to TRBJ2-1; 7 nucleotides align to TRBD2. V lost 3 bases, J lost 4 bases, and 6 bases stayed unmatched. Germline V gene sequence: CDR1 SGHNT, CDR2 YENEEA. This CDR3 is built from 15 residues. CDR3 amino acids: CASSFSGDLYNEQFF. DNA of the CDR3: TGTGCCAGCAGCTTCAGCGGGGATCTGTACAATGAGCAGTTCTTC.

This CDR3 is CATSTGGTGDLLGEAFF. CDR3 DNA sequence: TGTGCCACCAGCACCGGGGGGACAGGGGATCTCCTCGGTGAAGCTTTCTTT. This chain connects TRBV15 to TRBJ1-1; 10 bases map to TRBD1. Unmatched junction bases numbered 15, after V lost 4 bases and J lost 7 bases. This CDR3 has 17 residues. Germline V gene data show CDR1 as LNHNV and CDR2 as YYDKDF (reference sequence).

CDR3 residues: CASSLIPGSLSTDTQYF. In DNA form, the CDR3 reads TGTGCCAGCAGCTTAATTCCGGGGTCCCTTAGCACAGATACGCAGTATTTT. The V gene is TRBV7-3, the J gene TRBJ2-3, with D possibly matching TRBD2 (5 bases). Germline V gene lookup returns CDR1 SGHTA and CDR2 FQGTGA. The V gene lost 1 base and the J gene lost 0 bases, with 14 bases spanning the gap. This CDR3 region has 17 residues.

The V gene is TRBV7-9, the J gene TRBJ2-1; D remains ambiguous. Deletions cut 4 bases from V and 4 bases from J, with 14 bases between. Looked up from germline, CDR1 is SEHNR and CDR2 is FQNEAQ (reference sequence). There are 15 residues in the CDR3. The CDR3: CASSSPMVRYNEQFF. CDR3 DNA sequence: TGTGCCAGCAGCTCCCCGATGGTACGGTACAATGAGCAGTTCTTC.

The chain uses TRBV18 and TRBJ2-3, with D unclear. The CDR3 extends over 14 amino acids. V shed 3 bases and J shed 2 bases, with 9 bases lying between them. Germline V CDR1 and CDR2: KGHSH, LQKENI. The CDR3 coding sequence is TGTGCCAGCTCACCCCTGTTCTCCACAGATACGCAGTATTTT. Translated: CASSPLFSTDTQYF.

V and J are TRBV6-1 and TRBJ2-1, with D possibly being TRBD1 (5 bases). Trimming took off 1 base at V and 7 bases at J, with 14 bases between the two ends. Germline CDR1 reads MNHNS; CDR2 reads SASEGT. The CDR3 runs to 15 residues. The chain's CDR3 is CASSEVQVHSNEQFF. The DNA of the CDR3 is TGTGCCAGCAGTGAAGTACAGGTACACTCGAATGAGCAGTTCTTC.

CDR3 in DNA: TGTGCCAGCAGCTTAGTAGGTGGGACTAGCGACGAATCATCCTACGAGCAGTACTTC. Amino acids: CASSLVGGTSDESSYEQYF. The chain recombines TRBV7-2 with TRBJ2-7, with TRBD2 identical over 10 bases. Germline lookup yields CDR1 SGHTA and CDR2 FQGNSA. With 1 base clipped from V and 1 base from J, the junction kept 13 bases outside the gene matches. The CDR3 runs to 19 residues.

The V gene is TRBV18, the J gene TRBJ2-5; tentative D call: TRBD1 (6 bases). CDR3 length: 13 residues. Trimming shortened V by 3 bases and J by 4 bases, and 9 bases separated the two germline ends. Germline CDR1 KGHSH, CDR2 LQKENI. The CDR3 region is CASSPGRGETQYF. Here the CDR3 DNA reads TGTGCCAGCTCACCGGGCAGGGGAGAGACCCAGTACTTC.

This clone was counted once. The chain recombines TRBV14 with TRBJ2-1; 7 nucleotides agree with TRBD1. The trim removed 1 base at V and 12 bases at J, leaving 3 bases unmatched. Germline-derived CDR1 and CDR2 are SGHDN and FVKESK. The CDR3 is 12 amino acids. CDR3 sequence: CASSQGTGWQFF. The CDR3 DNA follows: TGTGCCAGCAGCCAAGGGACAGGATGGCAGTTCTTC.

This sequence joins TRBV6-6 and TRBJ1-2; D possibly corresponds to TRBD1 (5 bases). Germline loops: CDR1 MNHNY, CDR2 SVGAGI (reference sequence). This CDR3 has 14 amino acids. With 8 bases removed from V and 4 bases from J, the gap between germline ends came to 17 bases. CDR3 coding DNA: TGTGCCAGCTTATCCGGAGGGGCGACCTATGGCTACACCTTC. Translating gives CASLSGGATYGYTF.

Concerning this clone: A junction boundary mismatches the germline segment, possibly from a read error. The genes are TRBV7-7 and TRBJ2-1; D call uncertain. Germline V gives CDR1 SSHAT, CDR2 FNYEAQ (reference sequence). This CDR3 comprises 15 residues. The CDR3: CASSLRGSSLDEQFF. The CDR3 DNA is TGTGCTAGCAGCTTACGAGGCTCGAGCCTCGATGAGCAGTTCTTC.

V is TRBV7-3 and J is TRBJ2-3; D is unresolved. V shed 4 bases and J shed 7 bases, with 18 bases lying between them. Germline CDR1 is SGHTA and CDR2 is FQGTGA. The CDR3 loop spans 15 amino acids. CDR3 DNA: TGTGCCAGCAGCTCAATCCGGGTCGTGGCAAATACGCAGTATTTT. Protein sequence: CASSSIRVVANTQYF.